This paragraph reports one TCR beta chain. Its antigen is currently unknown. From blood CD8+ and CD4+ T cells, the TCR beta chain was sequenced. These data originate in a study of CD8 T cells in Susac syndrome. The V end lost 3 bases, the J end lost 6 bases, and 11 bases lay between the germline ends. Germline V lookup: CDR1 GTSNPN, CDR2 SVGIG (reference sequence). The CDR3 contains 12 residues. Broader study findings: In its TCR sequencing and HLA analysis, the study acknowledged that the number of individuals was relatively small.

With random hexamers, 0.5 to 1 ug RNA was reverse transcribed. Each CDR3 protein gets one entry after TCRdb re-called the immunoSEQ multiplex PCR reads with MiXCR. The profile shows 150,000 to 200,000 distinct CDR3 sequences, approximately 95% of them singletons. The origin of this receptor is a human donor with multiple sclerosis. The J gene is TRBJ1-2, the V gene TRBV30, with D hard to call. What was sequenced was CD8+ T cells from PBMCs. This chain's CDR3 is CAWSQNDHGYTF. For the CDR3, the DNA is TGTGCCTGGAGCCAGAATGATCATGGCTACACCTTC.